The next 12 T cell receptor beta chains were all read from a single sample in a study of Tregs in tolerant kidney transplant recipients. The assay was immunoSEQ multiplex PCR, and TCRdb's table has in-frame clones only and misses some. The sample contains around 20,000 clones, roughly four fifths of which appear only once. What was sequenced was Tregs from blood. The receptor set was obtained from a human donor in good health.

The rearrangement links TRBV2 to TRBJ2-5; no clear D. The CDR3 is 15 amino acids. Germline V gene sequence: CDR1 SNHLY, CDR2 FYNNEI. V shed 2 bases and J shed 4 bases, with 14 bases lying between them. The CDR3 DNA sequence: TGTGCCAGCAGTGAATCCGGCTCGCCCCGAGAGACCCAGTACTTC. Translation: CASSESGSPRETQYF.

CDR3 residues: CASSPNRAFFGYTF. CDR3 nucleotides: TGTGCCAGCTCCCCAAATCGGGCATTTTTCGGCTACACCTTC. The V and J genes are TRBV18 and TRBJ1-2; D unclear. CDR3 length equals 14 residues. Germline CDR1 reads KGHSH; CDR2 reads LQKENI. Trimming took 6 bases from V and 8 from J, leaving 19 bases between them.

A word on this clone: The germline gene is not matched at one end of the junction; a read error may be the cause. The rearrangement links TRBV5-4 to TRBJ2-1; perhaps TRBD1 as D (5 bases). Germline V CDR1 and CDR2: SGHNT, YYREEE (reference sequence). The CDR3 sequence is 14 residues long. The CDR3 region is CASSLSRASALGVF. CDR3 in DNA: TGTGCCAGCAGCTTGTCCCGCGCCTCTGCGCTAGGGGTCTTC.

This chain uses TRBV7-2 with TRBJ1-2, with D hard to call. V was trimmed by 5 bases and J by 1 base, leaving 11 bases between them. This CDR3 spans 14 amino acids. Germline V gene data show CDR1 as SGHTA and CDR2 as FQGNSA. The CDR3 coding sequence is TGTGCCAGCAGCCTCGACACCTTTAACTATGGCTACACCTTC. It translates to CASSLDTFNYGYTF.

The genes are TRBV7-8 and TRBJ1-1; 9 positions match TRBD1. The germline V gene encodes CDR1 SGHVS and CDR2 FQNEAQ. The CDR3 runs 15 residues. With V trimmed by 5 bases and J by 4 bases, 8 bases remained unmatched. CDR3 in DNA: TGTGCCAGCAGCAGAGCCCGACAGGGGGGCACTGAAGCTTTCTTT. It translates to CASSRARQGGTEAFF.

The chain links TRBV7-9 to TRBJ2-5; unclear D gene. Germline CDR1 is SEHNR and CDR2 is FQNEAQ (reference sequence). This CDR3 contains 13 residues. The ends were cut back, 5 bases at V and 1 base at J, with 8 bases in the middle. DNA of the CDR3: TGTGCCAGCAGCGGCAGGACCCAAGAGACCCAGTACTTC. Protein sequence: CASSGRTQETQYF. Drawing the rest from reference TRBV7-9 and TRBJ2-5, the complete variable domain is DTGVSQNPRHKITKRGQNVTFRCDPISEHNRLYWYRQTLGQGPEFLTYFQNEAQLEKSRLLSDRFSAERPKGSFSTLEIQRTEQGDSAMYLCASSGRTQETQYFGPGTRLLVL.

This chain links TRBV7-8 with TRBJ2-3, with 7 positions matching TRBD2. Germline loops: CDR1 SGHVS, CDR2 FQNEAQ. V shed 1 base, J shed 6 bases, and the junction held 7 bases outside the gene matches. The CDR3 runs 15 residues. CDR3 in amino acids: CASSLGRLGGDTQYF. DNA for the CDR3: TGTGCCAGCAGCTTAGGGCGGTTGGGGGGGGATACGCAGTATTTT.

The chain couples TRBV27 to TRBJ2-5; 10 bases are a match to TRBD2. V lost 6 bases, J lost 4 bases, and 14 bases stayed unmatched. The germline V gene has CDR1 MNHEY and CDR2 SMNVEV (reference sequence). The CDR3 is made up of 17 amino acids. In nucleotides, the CDR3 is TGTGCCAGCAGGAGGAGCGGGAGGGCGGAGGTAGGAGAGACCCAGTACTTC. Amino acid sequence: CASRRSGRAEVGETQYF.

V and J are TRBV5-1 and TRBJ2-5; 9 bases fit TRBD1. V lost 3 bases, J lost 5 bases, and 2 bases stayed unmatched. This CDR3 contains 13 residues. In germline, CDR1 is SGHRS, CDR2 YFSETQ. DNA of the CDR3: TGCGCCAGCAGCTGGGGGACAGGGGAGACCCAGTACTTC. Translating it yields CASSWGTGETQYF.

The J gene is TRBJ1-2, the V gene TRBV11-2; the match to TRBD1 covers 7 bases. The CDR3 is 14 amino acids. Trimming took 5 bases from V and 4 from J; bases not matched to a gene: 7. Germline V CDR1 and CDR2: SGHAT, FQNNGV. The CDR3 DNA is TGTGCCAGCAGCAAGAGGACAGGACCCTATGGCTACACCTTC. This gives the protein CASSKRTGPYGYTF.

CDR3 sequence reads: CASSFGTPRYTEAFF. The CDR3 DNA sequence: TGTGCCAGCAGCTTTGGGACACCCAGATACACTGAAGCTTTCTTT. This chain joins TRBV5-6 and TRBJ1-1; the D gene is possibly TRBD1 (6 bases). This CDR3 has 15 residues. Trimming left V 2 bases short and J 3 bases short, with 14 bases between. From germline, CDR1 is SGHDT and CDR2 YYEEEE.

This clone was detected a few times. The chain couples TRBV15 to TRBJ2-5, with D tentatively TRBD2 (6 bases). V gave up 5 bases and J gave up 4 bases, with 20 bases separating them. CDR1 LNHNV and CDR2 YYDKDF come from the germline V gene (reference sequence). This CDR3 is built from 16 residues. In DNA form, the CDR3 reads TGTGCCACCAGCGGACGTTTAGCGGCCCCGAGAGAGACCCAGTACTTC. This translates into CATSGRLAAPRETQYF.